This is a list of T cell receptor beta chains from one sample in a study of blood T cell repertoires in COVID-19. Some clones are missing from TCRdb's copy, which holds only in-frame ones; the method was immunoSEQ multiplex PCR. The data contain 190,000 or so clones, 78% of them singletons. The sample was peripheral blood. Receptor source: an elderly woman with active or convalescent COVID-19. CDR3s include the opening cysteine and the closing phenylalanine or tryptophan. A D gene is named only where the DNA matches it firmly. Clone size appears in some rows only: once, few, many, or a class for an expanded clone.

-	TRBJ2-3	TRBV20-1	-	TGCAGTGCCAATATTCCTCGGGGGCAGTATTTT	CSANIPRGQYF
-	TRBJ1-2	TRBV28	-	TGTGCCAGCAGTGAACAGGGTAGGAACTATGGCTACACCTTC	CASSEQGRNYGYTF
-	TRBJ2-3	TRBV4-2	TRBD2	TGTGCCAGCAGCCAAGTATCCTTGCGGGGGGACACAGATACGCAGTATTTT	CASSQVSLRGDTDTQYF
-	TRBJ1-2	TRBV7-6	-	TGTGCCAGCAGCTTAGAATATATGACAGATGGCTACACCTTC	CASSLEYMTDGYTF
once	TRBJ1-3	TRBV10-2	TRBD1	TGCGCCAGCCCCCGTCGTCCCAGGGGGCGAAATGAATCTGGAAACACCATATATTTT	CASPRRPRGRNESGNTIYF
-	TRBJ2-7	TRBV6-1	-	TGTGCCAGCAGTGATGGGGGGTCCCGATTGGAGCAGTACTTC	CASSDGGSRLEQYF
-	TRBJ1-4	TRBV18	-	TGTGCCAGCTCACACACAGGGTCTAATGAAAAACTGTTTTTT	CASSHTGSNEKLFF
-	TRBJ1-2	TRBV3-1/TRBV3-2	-	TGTGCCAGCAGCCACCGGGGTAATGGCTACACCTTC	CASSHRGNGYTF
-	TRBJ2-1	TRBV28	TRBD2	TGTGCCAGCAGTTTAAGCGGGGGGGCATATGAGCAGTTCTTC	CASSLSGGAYEQFF
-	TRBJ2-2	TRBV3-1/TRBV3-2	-	TGTGCCAGCAGCCAACGAGGGTTCGGCACCGGGGAGCTGTTTTTT	CASSQRGFGTGELFF
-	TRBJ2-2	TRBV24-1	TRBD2	TGTGCCACCAGTAGCGGGGGTCGGACCGGGGAGCTGTTTTTT	CATSSGGRTGELFF
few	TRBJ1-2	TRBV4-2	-	TGTGCCAGCAGCCAAGATCCCCTAGATCTTAACTATGGCTACACCTTC	CASSQDPLDLNYGYTF
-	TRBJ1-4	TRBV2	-	TGTGCCAGCAAGCCTCTCGGGTCTACTAATGAAAAACTGTTTTTT	CASKPLGSTNEKLFF
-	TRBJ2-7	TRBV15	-	TGTGCCACCAGCAGAGTATACAGGGCCGAGCAGTACTTC	CATSRVYRAEQYF
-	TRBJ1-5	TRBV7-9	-	TGTGCCAGCAGCTTGGTCGGTCAGCCCCAGCATTTT	CASSLVGQPQHF
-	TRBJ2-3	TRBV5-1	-	TGCGCCAGCAGCTTGGAAGGACTGACGCAGTATTTT	CASSLEGLTQYF
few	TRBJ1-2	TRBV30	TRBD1	TGTGCCTGGAGCGCAACAGGGGGCCATGGCTACACCTTC	CAWSATGGHGYTF
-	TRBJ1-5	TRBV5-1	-	TGCGCCAGCACGTTGACCGGGTTGGGTCAGCCCCAGCATTTT	CASTLTGLGQPQHF
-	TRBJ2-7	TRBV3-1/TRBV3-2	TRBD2	TGTGCCAGCAGCCAGGGGGGGGGAACAGGCGAGCAGTACTTC	CASSQGGGTGEQYF
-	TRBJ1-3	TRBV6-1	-	TGTGCCAGCAGTGAAGCCCAGGTATCTGGAAACACCATATATTTT	CASSEAQVSGNTIYF
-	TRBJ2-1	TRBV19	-	TGTGCCAGTAGTCAAGAGGCCTACAATGAGCAGTTCTTC	CASSQEAYNEQFF
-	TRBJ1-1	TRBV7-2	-	TGTGCCAGCAGCCCCGGGAGGAGTACCCAGAACACTGAAGCTTTCTTT	CASSPGRSTQNTEAFF
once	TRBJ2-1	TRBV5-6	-	TGTGCCAGCAGTTCCTCCCCCCACAGCGGAACCTACAATGAGCAGTTCTTC	CASSSSPHSGTYNEQFF
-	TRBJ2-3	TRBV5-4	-	TGTGCCAGCAGCTCGATGTATGGCTTAGATACGCAGTATTTT	CASSSMYGLDTQYF
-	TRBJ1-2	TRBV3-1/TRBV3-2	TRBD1	TGTGCCAGCAGCCAAGATAGCGGGACAGGGTGGTATGGCTACACCTTC	CASSQDSGTGWYGYTF
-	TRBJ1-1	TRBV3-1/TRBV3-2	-	TGTGCCAGCAGCCCGGGTTTATACACTGAAGCTTTCTTT	CASSPGLYTEAFF
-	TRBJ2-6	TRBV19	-	TGTGCCGGAGGGACGGGGGCCAACGTCCTGACTTTC	CAGGTGANVLTF
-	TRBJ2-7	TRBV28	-	TGTGCCAGCAGCATAGGGGTTTCCTACGAGCAGTACTTC	CASSIGVSYEQYF
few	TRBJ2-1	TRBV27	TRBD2	TGTGCCAGCAGTTCTTACGACCGGGGGGGCGAGGATGAGCAGTTCTTC	CASSSYDRGGEDEQFF
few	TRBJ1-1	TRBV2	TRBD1	TGTGCCAGCAGCGCCTCGACAGGGGGTGAAGCTTTCTTT	CASSASTGGEAFF
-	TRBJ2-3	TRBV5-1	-	TGCGCCAGCAGCTTGAGCGCCCTGATCACAGATACGCAGTATTTT	CASSLSALITDTQYF
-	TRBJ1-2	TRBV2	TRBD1	TGTGCCAGCAGTCCTCAGGGGACAGGGGACTATGGCTACACCTTC	CASSPQGTGDYGYTF
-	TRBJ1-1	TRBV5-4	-	TGTGCCAGCAGCCCCCGCCACACCGCGAACACTGAAGCTTTCTTT	CASSPRHTANTEAFF
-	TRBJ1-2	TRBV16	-	TGTGCCAGCAGCCAATCTGCTGAGGCCATTTATGGCTACACCTTC	CASSQSAEAIYGYTF
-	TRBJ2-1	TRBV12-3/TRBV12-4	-	TGTGCCAGCAGCCCTCTGAGCGTCGATGAGCAGTTCTTC	CASSPLSVDEQFF
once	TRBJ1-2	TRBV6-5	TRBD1	TGTGCCAGCCGAGCTGGACAGGGGAAAGGGTATGGCTACACCTTC	CASRAGQGKGYGYTF
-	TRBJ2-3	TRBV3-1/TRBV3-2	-	TGTGCCAGCAGCCAAGTTGTCAATACGCAGTATTTT	CASSQVVNTQYF
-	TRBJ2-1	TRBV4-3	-	TGCGCCAGCAGCCTCCCAAGTTCAGGGGCGTTCTACAATGAGCAGTTCTTC	CASSLPSSGAFYNEQFF
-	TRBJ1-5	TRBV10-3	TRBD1	TGTGCCATCAGTGAGCGGGACAGGGGGCTAAATCAGCCCCAGCATTTT	CAISERDRGLNQPQHF
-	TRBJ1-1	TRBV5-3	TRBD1	TGTGCCAGAAGCTCCGCCGGGACAGGGCCCACTGAAGCTTTCTTT	CARSSAGTGPTEAFF
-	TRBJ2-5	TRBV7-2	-	TGTGCCAGCAGCGTAAGACAGGGAGGCGGTCAAGGAGAGACCCAGTACTTC	CASSVRQGGGQGETQYF
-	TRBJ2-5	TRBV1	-	TGCACCAGCAGCCAAGGCCCCCAGACAGGGATAAATGAGACCCAGTACTTC	CTSSQGPQTGINETQYF
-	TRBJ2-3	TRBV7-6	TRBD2	TGTGCCAGCAGCCCTCTTAGCGGGGCCGAACCAGATACGCAGTATTTT	CASSPLSGAEPDTQYF
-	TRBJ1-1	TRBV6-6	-	TGTGCCAGCACCCGGGGTGAAGCTTTCTTT	CASTRGEAFF
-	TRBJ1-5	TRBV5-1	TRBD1	TGCGCCAGCAGCTTGGGCCAGGGGGCGAGACAGCCCCAGCATTTT	CASSLGQGARQPQHF